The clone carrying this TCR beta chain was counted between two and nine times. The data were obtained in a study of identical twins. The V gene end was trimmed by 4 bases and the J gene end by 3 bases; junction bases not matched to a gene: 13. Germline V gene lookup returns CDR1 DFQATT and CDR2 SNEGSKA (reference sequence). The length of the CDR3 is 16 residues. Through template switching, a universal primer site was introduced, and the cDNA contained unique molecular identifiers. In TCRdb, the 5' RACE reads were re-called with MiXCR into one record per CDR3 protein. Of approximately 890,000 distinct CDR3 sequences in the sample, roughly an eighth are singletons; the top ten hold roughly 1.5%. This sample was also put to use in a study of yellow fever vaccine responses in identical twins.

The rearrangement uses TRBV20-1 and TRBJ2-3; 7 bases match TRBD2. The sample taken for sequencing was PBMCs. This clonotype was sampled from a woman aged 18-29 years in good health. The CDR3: CSATIPTSVRTDTQYF. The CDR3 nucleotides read TGCAGTGCTACGATACCAACTAGCGTGAGAACAGATACGCAGTATTTT.